The 9 T cell receptor beta chains presented below share a single source sample, sequenced in a study of blood T cell repertoires in COVID-19. TCRdb's table, derived via immunoSEQ multiplex PCR, lists solely in-frame clones and lacks some. The table lists about 250,000 clones, 90% of them singletons. Sequenced material: peripheral blood. The receptor set was obtained from a woman aged 55-70 years with COVID-19, enrolled during active disease.

This chain joins TRBV2 and TRBJ2-3; tentatively, D is TRBD2 (6 bases). V lost 7 bases to trimming and J lost 4 bases, with 15 bases between them. This CDR3 has 14 amino acids. Per the germline V gene, CDR1 is SNHLY and CDR2 is FYNNEI. The CDR3 DNA reads TGTGCCAGCATCCGGGGGACGATCTCAGATACGCAGTATTTT. Protein: CASIRGTISDTQYF.

J is TRBJ2-5 and V is TRBV27, with D possibly matching TRBD1 (6 bases). This CDR3 region has 14 residues. The germline V gene encodes CDR1 MNHEY and CDR2 SMNVEV (reference sequence). V was pared by 4 bases and J by 3 bases, with 12 bases between. This CDR3 is CASSSHRDKETQYF. The CDR3 nucleotides read TGTGCCAGCAGTTCCCACAGGGACAAAGAGACCCAGTACTTC.

V is TRBV6-5 and J is TRBJ1-5; 8 bases are shared with TRBD1. V lost 6 bases to trimming and J lost 3 bases; unmatched junction nucleotides: 4. Germline CDR1 reads MNHEY; CDR2 reads SVGAGI. The CDR3 runs to 14 residues. The CDR3 nucleotides are TGTGCCAGCAGAGCGACAGGGGACAATCAGCCCCAGCATTTT. It encodes CASRATGDNQPQHF.

The chain combines TRBV5-1 with TRBJ2-1, with 9 bases identical to TRBD1. Germline V gene sequence: CDR1 SGHRS, CDR2 YFSETQ. V lost 5 bases to trimming and J lost 5 bases; unmatched junction nucleotides: 5. The CDR3 runs 14 residues. For the CDR3, the DNA is TGCGCCAGCAGATATGACAGGGGGAACAATGAGCAGTTCTTC. Its translation is CASRYDRGNNEQFF.

The V gene is TRBV12-5, the J gene TRBJ2-3; possibly TRBD1 for D (5 bases). Germline values: CDR1 LGHNT, CDR2 FRNRAP. V shed 1 base and J shed 4 bases, with 9 bases lying between them. CDR3 length: 14 residues. The CDR3 sequence: CASGLGTRADTQYF. Here the CDR3 DNA reads TGTGCTAGTGGTTTGGGCACCAGGGCAGATACGCAGTATTTT.

This clone has a handful of counts. This chain links TRBV7-7 with TRBJ2-1; tentatively, D is TRBD2 (6 bases). The ends were cut back, 5 bases at V and 10 bases at J, with 21 bases in the middle. CDR1 and CDR2 from the germline V gene are SSHAT and FNYEAQ (reference sequence). This CDR3 spans 15 amino acids. For the CDR3, the DNA is TGTGCCAGCAGCCCGAGCCCTAGCCAGGGAGGAGAGCAGTTCTTC. This sequence encodes CASSPSPSQGGEQFF.

The chain has TRBV7-9 and TRBJ1-4, with a possible D match to TRBD1 (5 bases). CDR1 is SEHNR, CDR2 FQNEAQ, per germline (reference sequence). CDR3 size: 15 residues. The V gene lost 2 bases and the J gene lost 0 bases, with 7 bases spanning the gap. In DNA form, the CDR3 reads TGTGCCAGCAGCTTATCAGGGCCAACTAATGAAAAACTGTTTTTT. It codes for CASSLSGPTNEKLFF.

The rearrangement joins TRBV5-1 to TRBJ1-1, with 8 positions matching TRBD1. The trim removed 4 bases at V and 9 bases at J, leaving 11 bases unmatched. Germline V gene sequence: CDR1 SGHRS, CDR2 YFSETQ. CDR3 length: 14 amino acids. The CDR3 sequence: CASSPGTGLLQAFF. Written as DNA, the CDR3 is TGCGCCAGCAGCCCCGGGACAGGACTACTCCAAGCTTTCTTT.

The chain couples TRBV7-8 to TRBJ2-7; the D gene is possibly TRBD1 (6 bases). Trimming shortened V by 5 bases and J by 0 bases, and 14 bases separated the two germline ends. The CDR3 has 15 amino acids. The germline CDR1 and CDR2 sequences are SGHVS and FQNEAQ. CDR3 sequence reads: CASSAGRQDSYEQYF. The CDR3 DNA follows: TGTGCCAGCAGCGCAGGTCGACAGGACTCCTACGAGCAGTACTTC.